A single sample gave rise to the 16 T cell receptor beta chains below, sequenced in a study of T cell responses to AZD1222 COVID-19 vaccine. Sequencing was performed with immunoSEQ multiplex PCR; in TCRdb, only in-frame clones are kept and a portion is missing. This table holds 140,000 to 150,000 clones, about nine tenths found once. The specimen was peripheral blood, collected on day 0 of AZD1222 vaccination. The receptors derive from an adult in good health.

The CDR3 spells CASSPPGMAGNTIYF. The CDR3 DNA reads as TGTGCCAGCAGCCCCCCAGGGATGGCTGGAAACACCATATATTTT. The V and J genes are TRBV7-9 and TRBJ1-3; weak D call: TRBD1 (5 bases). The ends were cut back, 5 bases at V and 2 bases at J, with 13 bases in the middle. The CDR3 length is 15 residues. CDR1 and CDR2 (germline): SEHNR, FQNEAQ (reference sequence).

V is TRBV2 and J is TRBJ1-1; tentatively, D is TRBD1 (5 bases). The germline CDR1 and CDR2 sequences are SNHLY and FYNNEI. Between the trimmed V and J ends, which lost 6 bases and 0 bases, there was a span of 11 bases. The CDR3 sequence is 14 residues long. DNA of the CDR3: TGTGCCAGCAGCTCAGGGCTCATGAACACTGAAGCTTTCTTT. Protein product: CASSSGLMNTEAFF.

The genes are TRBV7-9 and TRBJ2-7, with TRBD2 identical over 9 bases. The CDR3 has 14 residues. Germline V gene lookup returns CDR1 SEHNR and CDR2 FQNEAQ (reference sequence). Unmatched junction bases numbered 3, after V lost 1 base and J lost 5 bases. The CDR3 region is CASSLEREVHEQYF. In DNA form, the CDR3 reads TGTGCCAGCAGCTTAGAGCGGGAGGTCCACGAGCAGTACTTC.

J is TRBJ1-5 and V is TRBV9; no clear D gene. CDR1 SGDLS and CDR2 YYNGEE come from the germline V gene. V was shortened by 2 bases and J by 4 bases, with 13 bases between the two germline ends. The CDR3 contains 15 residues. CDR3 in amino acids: CASSVGEYGNQPQHF. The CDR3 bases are TGTGCCAGCAGCGTTGGGGAGTATGGGAATCAGCCCCAGCATTTT.

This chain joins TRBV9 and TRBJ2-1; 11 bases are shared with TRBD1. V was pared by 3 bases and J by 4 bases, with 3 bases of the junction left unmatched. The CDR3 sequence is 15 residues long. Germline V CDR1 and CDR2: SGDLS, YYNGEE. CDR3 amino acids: CASSAGQGEYNEQFF. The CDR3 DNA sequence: TGTGCCAGCAGCGCGGGACAGGGGGAATACAATGAGCAGTTCTTC.

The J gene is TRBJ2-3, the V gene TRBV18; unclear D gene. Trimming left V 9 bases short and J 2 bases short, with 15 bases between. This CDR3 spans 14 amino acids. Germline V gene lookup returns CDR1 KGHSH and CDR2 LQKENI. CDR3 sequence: CASSIQVATDTQYF. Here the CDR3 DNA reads TGTGCCAGTTCAATCCAGGTTGCCACAGATACGCAGTATTTT.

CDR3 in amino acids: CASSQTGSQPQHF. The DNA for the CDR3 is TGCGCCAGCAGCCAGACAGGGAGCCAGCCCCAGCATTTT. The chain has TRBV4-1 and TRBJ1-5, with TRBD1 matching 7 bases. CDR3 length equals 13 residues. Looked up from germline, CDR1 is MGHRA and CDR2 is YSYEKL. V shed 3 bases, J shed 7 bases, and the junction held 3 bases outside the gene matches.

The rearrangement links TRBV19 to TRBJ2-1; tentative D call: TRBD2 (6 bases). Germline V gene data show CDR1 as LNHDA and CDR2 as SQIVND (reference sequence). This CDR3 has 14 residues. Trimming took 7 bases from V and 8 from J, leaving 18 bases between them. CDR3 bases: TGTGCCAGTACAATTGGACGGGAGAGTTATGAGCAGTTCTTC. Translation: CASTIGRESYEQFF.

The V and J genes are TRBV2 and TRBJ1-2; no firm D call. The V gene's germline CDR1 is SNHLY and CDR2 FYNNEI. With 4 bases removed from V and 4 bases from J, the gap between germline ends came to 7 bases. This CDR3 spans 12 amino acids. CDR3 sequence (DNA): TGTGCCAGCAGTGTAGGATCCTATGGCTACACCTTC. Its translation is CASSVGSYGYTF.

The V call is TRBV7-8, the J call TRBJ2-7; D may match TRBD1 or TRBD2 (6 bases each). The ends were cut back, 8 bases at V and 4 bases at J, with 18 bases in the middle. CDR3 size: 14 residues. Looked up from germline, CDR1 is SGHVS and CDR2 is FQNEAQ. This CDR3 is CASGSPGGQYEQYF. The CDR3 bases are TGTGCCAGCGGATCCCCTGGGGGGCAGTACGAGCAGTACTTC.

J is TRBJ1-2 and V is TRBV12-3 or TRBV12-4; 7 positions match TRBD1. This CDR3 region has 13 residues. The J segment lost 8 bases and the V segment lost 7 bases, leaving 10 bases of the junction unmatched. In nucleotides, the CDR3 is TGTGCCAGCACTCTTAGGGAGGGGGCCGGCTACACCTTC. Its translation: CASTLREGAGYTF.

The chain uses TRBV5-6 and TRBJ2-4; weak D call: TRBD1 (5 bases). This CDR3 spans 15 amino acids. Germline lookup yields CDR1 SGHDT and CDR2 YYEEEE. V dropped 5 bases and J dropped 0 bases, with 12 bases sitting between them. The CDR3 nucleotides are TGTGCCAGCAGTCCCTGGGGCCAAGCCAAAAACATTCAGTACTTC. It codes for CASSPWGQAKNIQYF.

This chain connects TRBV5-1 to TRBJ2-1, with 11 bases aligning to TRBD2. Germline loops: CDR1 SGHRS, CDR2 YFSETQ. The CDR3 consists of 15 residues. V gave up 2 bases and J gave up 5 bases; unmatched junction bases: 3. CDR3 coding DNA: TGCGCCAGCAGCTTTGGGACTAGCGGTGACAATGAGCAGTTCTTC. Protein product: CASSFGTSGDNEQFF.

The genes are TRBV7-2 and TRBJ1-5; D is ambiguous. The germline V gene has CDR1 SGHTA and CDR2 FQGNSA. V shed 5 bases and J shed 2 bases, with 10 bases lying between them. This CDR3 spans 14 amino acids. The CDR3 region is CASSPMRGNQPQHF. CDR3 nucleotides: TGTGCCAGCAGCCCCATGAGGGGCAATCAGCCCCAGCATTTT.

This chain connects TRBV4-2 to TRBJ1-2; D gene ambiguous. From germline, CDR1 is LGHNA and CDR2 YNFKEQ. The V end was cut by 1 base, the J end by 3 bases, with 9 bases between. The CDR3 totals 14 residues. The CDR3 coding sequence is TGTGCCAGCAGCCAAGGCGTAGGGCACTATGGCTACACCTTC. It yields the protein CASSQGVGHYGYTF.

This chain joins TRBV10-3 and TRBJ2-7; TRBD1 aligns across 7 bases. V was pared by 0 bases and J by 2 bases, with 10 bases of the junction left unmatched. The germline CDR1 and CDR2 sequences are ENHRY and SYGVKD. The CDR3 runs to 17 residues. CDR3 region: CAISESSEGTVTYEQYF. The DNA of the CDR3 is TGTGCCATCAGTGAGTCTAGTGAAGGGACAGTGACCTACGAGCAGTACTTC.